This T cell receptor beta chain came from a study of cytomegalovirus exposure and HLA in healthy donors. Notes on the study in general: Researchers left out some V segments, among them TRBV6-2 and TRBV6-3, as indistinguishable. Analysis performed later showed TCR beta chains linked to HLA being more clonally expanded than equally common others.

In the PCR, 60 Vbeta and 13 Jbeta primers were used. Data came from immunoSEQ multiplex PCR; TCRdb stores just in-frame clones and leaves some out. The sample has tens of thousands of clones; around 76% are singletons. Of note for this clone: Antigen: not known.

CDR1 and CDR2 from the germline V gene are MGHRA and YSYEKL. Trimming left V 0 bases short and J 4 bases short, with 15 bases between. The CDR3 contains 16 residues. The chain is built from TRBV4-1 and TRBJ1-2; possible D gene TRBD1, 6 bases. Source material: PBMCs. The TCR was taken from a male donor in good health and CMV-seropositive. CDR3 DNA: TGCGCCAGCAGCCAAGATTTTACAGGGATCCGCTATGGCTACACCTTC. It specifies CASSQDFTGIRYGYTF.